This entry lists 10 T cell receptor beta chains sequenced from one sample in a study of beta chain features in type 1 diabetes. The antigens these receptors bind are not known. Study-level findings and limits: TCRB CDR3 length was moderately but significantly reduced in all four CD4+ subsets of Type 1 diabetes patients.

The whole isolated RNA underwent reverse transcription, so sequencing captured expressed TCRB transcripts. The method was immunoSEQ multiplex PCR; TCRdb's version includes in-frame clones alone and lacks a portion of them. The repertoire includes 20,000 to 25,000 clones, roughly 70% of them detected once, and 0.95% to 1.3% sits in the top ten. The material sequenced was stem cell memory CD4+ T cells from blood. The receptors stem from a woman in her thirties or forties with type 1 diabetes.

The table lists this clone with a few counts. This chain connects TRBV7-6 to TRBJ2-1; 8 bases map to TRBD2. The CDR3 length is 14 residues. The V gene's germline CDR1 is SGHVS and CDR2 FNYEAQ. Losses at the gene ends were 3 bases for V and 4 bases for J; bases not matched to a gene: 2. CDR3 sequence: CASSFTSGYNEQFF. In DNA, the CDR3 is TGTGCCAGCAGCTTCACTAGCGGTTACAATGAGCAGTTCTTC.

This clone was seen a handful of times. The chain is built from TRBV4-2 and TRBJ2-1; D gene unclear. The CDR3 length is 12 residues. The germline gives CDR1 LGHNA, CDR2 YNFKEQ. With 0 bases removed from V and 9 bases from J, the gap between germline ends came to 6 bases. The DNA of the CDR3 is TGTGCCAGCAGCCAAGATCAGATTGAGCAGTTCTTC. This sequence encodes CASSQDQIEQFF.

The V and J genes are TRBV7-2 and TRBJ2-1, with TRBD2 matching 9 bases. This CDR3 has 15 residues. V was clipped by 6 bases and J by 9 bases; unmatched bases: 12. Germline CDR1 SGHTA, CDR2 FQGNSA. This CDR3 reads CASSIRSGAGGEQFF. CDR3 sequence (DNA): TGTGCCAGCAGTATCCGGAGCGGAGCGGGGGGTGAGCAGTTCTTC.

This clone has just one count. DNA for the CDR3: TGTGCCAGCAGTTCTTATTCGGGGACTAGCGGGGGGGCCAGGGAGACCCAGTACTTC. As protein: CASSSYSGTSGGARETQYF. The chain carries TRBV27 and TRBJ2-5; 16 nucleotides agree with TRBD2. J was trimmed by 5 bases and V by 4 bases; bases with no gene match: 13. The V gene's germline CDR1 is MNHEY and CDR2 SMNVEV (reference sequence). This CDR3 region has 19 residues.

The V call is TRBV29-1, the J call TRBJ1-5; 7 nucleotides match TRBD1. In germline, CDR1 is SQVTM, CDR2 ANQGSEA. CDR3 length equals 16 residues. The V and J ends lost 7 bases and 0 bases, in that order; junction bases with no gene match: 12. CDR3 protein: CSALTGDGNSNQPQHF. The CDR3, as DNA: TGCAGCGCTCTTACAGGGGATGGGAATAGCAATCAGCCCCAGCATTTT.

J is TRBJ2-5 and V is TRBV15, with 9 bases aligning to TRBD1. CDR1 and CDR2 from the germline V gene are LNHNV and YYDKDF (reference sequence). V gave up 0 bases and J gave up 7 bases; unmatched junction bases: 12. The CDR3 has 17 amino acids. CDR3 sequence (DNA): TGTGCCACCAGCAGAGACCCCGGGACAGGGAGGATAGGGACCCAGTACTTC. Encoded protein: CATSRDPGTGRIGTQYF. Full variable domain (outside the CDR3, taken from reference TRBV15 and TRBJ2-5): DAMVIQNPRYQVTQFGKPVTLSCSQTLNHNVMYWYQQKSSQAPKLLFHYYDKDFNNEADTPDNFQSRRPNTSFCFLDIRSPGLGDTAMYLCATSRDPGTGRIGTQYFGPGTRLLVL.

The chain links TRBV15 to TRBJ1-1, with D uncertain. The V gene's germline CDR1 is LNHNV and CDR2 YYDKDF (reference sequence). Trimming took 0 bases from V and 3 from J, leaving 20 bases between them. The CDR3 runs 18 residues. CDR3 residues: CATSRDLGRPVSDTEAFF. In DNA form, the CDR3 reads TGTGCCACCAGCAGAGATCTCGGCAGACCCGTAAGCGACACTGAAGCTTTCTTT.

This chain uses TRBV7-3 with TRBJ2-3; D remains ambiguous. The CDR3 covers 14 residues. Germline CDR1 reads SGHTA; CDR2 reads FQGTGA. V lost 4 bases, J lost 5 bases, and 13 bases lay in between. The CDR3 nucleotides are TGTGCCAGCAGCTCCCCTTTCCTCGGAGATACGCAGTATTTT. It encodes CASSSPFLGDTQYF.

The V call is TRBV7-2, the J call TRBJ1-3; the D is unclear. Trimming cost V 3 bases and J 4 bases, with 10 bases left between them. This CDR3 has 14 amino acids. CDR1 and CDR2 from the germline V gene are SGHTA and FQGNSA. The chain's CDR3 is CASSFPGYGNTIYF. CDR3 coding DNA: TGTGCCAGCAGCTTCCCGGGGTACGGAAACACCATATATTTT.

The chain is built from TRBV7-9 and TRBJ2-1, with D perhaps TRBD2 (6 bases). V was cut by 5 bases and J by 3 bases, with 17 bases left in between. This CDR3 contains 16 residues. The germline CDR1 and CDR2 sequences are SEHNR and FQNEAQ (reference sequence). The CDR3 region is CASSLTDWGLYNEQFF. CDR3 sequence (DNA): TGTGCCAGCAGCCTCACCGACTGGGGACTCTACAATGAGCAGTTCTTC.